Sequencing of this T cell receptor (beta chain) was carried out in a study of monozygotic twins with inflammatory bowel disease. Broader study findings: The co-twins with IBD showed lower TCRbeta diversity (inverse Simpson) than their healthy siblings. In the analysis, different T cell subtypes could not be told apart.

In regard to this clonotype: Antigen unknown.

Germline assignment: CDR1 SGHTA and CDR2 FQGTGA. CDR3 length: 14 residues. Starting material for each TCR library was around 3,600 ng of total RNA. Molecular identifiers with 6-nucleotide sample barcodes were added during cDNA synthesis via template switching. TCRdb reprocessed the 5' RACE reads, with one entry per CDR3 protein and no DNA. This table lists tens of thousands of distinct CDR3 sequences. This TCR was sampled from a human donor with ulcerative colitis or Crohn's disease, or a healthy co-twin of an affected twin (not recorded which). This chain joins TRBV7-3 and TRBJ2-4; TCRdb's D call of TRBD1 is untestable without DNA. The sample comprised blood. CDR3 sequence reads: CASSFGRVGDIQYF.